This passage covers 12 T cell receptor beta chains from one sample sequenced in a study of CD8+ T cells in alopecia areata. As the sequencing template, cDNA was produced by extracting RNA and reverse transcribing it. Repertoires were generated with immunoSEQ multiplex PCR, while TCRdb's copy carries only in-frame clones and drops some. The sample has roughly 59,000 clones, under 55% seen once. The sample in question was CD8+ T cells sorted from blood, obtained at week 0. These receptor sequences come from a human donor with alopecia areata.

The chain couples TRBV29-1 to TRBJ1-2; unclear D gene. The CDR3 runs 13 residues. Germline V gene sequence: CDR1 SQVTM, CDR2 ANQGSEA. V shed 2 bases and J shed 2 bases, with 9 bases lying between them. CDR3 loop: CSVESGVNYGYTF. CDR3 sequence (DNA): TGCAGCGTTGAATCCGGGGTGAACTATGGCTACACCTTC.

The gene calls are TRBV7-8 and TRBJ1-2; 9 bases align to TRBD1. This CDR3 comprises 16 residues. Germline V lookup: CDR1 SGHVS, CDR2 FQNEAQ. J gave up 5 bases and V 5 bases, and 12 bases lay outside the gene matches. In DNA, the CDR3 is TGTGCCAGCAGCCTGAGTCCCGGGACAGGGTGGTATGGCTACACCTTC. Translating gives CASSLSPGTGWYGYTF.

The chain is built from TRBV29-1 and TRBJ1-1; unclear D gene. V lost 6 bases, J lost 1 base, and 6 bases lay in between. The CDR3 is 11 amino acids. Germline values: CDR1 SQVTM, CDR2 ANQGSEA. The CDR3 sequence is CSVEGNTEAFF. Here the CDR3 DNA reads TGCAGCGTAGAGGGGAACACTGAAGCTTTCTTT.

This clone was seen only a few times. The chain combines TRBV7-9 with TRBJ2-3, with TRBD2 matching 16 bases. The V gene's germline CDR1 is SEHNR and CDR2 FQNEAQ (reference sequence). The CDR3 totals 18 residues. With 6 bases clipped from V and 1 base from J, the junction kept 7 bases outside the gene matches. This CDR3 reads CASRQGLAGGPGTDTQYF. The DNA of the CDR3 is TGTGCCAGCAGGCAGGGACTAGCGGGAGGGCCGGGCACAGATACGCAGTATTTT. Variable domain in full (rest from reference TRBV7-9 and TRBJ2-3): DTGVSQNPRHKITKRGQNVTFRCDPISEHNRLYWYRQTLGQGPEFLTYFQNEAQLEKSRLLSDRFSAERPKGSFSTLEIQRTEQGDSAMYLCASRQGLAGGPGTDTQYFGPGTRLTVL.

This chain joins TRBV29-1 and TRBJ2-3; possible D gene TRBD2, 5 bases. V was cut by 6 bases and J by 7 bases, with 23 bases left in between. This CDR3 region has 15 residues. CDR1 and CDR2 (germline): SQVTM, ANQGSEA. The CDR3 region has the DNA TGCAGCGTCCGTCGGCGGGCCGACCCCCCAAATACGCAGTATTTT. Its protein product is CSVRRRADPPNTQYF.

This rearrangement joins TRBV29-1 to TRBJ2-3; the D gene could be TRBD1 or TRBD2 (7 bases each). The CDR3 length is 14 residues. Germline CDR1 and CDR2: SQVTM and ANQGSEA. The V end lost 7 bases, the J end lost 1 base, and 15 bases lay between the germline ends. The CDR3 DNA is TGCAGCGCTAGGGGGCTAGCGGGCACAGATACGCAGTATTTT. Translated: CSARGLAGTDTQYF.

The CDR3 DNA sequence: TGTGCCACCAGCAGAGAGCGTGCGGCTAACTATGGCTACACCTTC. Its translation: CATSRERAANYGYTF. The V call is TRBV15, the J call TRBJ1-2; D remains ambiguous. The V end lost 0 bases, the J end lost 0 bases, and 8 bases lay between the germline ends. The CDR3 consists of 15 residues. From germline, CDR1 is LNHNV and CDR2 YYDKDF (reference sequence).

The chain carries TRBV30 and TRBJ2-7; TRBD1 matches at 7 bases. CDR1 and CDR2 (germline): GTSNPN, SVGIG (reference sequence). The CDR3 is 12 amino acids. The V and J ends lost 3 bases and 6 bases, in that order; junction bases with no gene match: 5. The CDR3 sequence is CAWSDRVSEQYF. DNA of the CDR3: TGTGCCTGGAGCGACAGGGTTAGCGAGCAGTACTTC. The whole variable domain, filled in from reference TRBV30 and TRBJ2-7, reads SQTIHQWPATLVQPVGSPLSLECTVEGTSNPNLYWYRQAAGRGLQLLFYSVGIGQISSEVPQNLSASRPQDRQFILSSKKLLLSDSGFYLCAWSDRVSEQYFGPGTRLTVT.

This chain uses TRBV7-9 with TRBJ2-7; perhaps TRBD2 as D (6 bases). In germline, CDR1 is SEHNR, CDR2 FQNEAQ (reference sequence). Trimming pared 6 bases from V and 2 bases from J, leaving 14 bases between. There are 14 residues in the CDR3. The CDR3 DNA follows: TGTGCCAGCAGACCAGCGGGTGCACCCTACGAGCAGTACTTC. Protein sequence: CASRPAGAPYEQYF.

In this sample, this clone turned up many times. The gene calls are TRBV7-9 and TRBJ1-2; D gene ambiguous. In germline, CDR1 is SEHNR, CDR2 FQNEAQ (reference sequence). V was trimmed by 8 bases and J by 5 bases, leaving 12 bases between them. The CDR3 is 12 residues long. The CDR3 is CASGPDHYGYTF. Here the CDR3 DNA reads TGTGCCAGCGGGCCCGACCATTATGGCTACACCTTC.

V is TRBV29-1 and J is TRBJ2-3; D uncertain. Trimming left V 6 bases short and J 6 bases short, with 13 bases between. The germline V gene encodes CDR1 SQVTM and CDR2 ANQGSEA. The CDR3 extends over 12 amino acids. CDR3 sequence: CSVPIGADTQYF. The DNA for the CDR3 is TGCAGCGTCCCGATTGGTGCGGATACGCAGTATTTT.

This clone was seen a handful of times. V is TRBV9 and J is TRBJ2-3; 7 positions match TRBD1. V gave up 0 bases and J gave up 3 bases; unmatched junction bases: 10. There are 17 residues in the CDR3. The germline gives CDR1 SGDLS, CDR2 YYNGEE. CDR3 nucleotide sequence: TGTGCCAGCAGCGTAGGGTCGGGGACAGTCATGACAGATACGCAGTATTTT. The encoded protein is CASSVGSGTVMTDTQYF.